The 19 T cell receptor beta chains below all came from one sample that was sequenced in a study of blood T cell repertoires in COVID-19. Measured with immunoSEQ multiplex PCR; TCRdb has only the in-frame clones, and not every one. This table has around 370,000 clones, more than 75% appearing once. Sequenced: peripheral blood. The receptors stem from a woman aged 18-29 years who had recovered from COVID-19.

V is TRBV9 and J is TRBJ2-3, with D hard to call. Germline values: CDR1 SGDLS, CDR2 YYNGEE. The CDR3 loop spans 17 amino acids. Trimming removed 4 bases at V and 0 bases at J, with 18 bases between. The CDR3 loop reads CASSPSTVGTSTDTQYF. CDR3 coding DNA: TGTGCCAGCAGCCCTTCAACAGTCGGCACTAGCACAGATACGCAGTATTTT.

The genes are TRBV25-1 and TRBJ2-5; maybe TRBD1 (5 bases). Germline loops: CDR1 MGHDK, CDR2 SYGVNS. The CDR3 length is 17 residues. Trimming cost V 2 bases and J 0 bases, with 16 bases left between them. The DNA of the CDR3 is TGTGCCAGCAGTGAAGGCTTGGGCAGGGCAGACCAAGAGACCCAGTACTTC. It encodes CASSEGLGRADQETQYF.

CDR3 sequence (DNA): TGTGCCAGCAGCTTAGCAGCGGAGGGGGGGAATGAGCAGTTCTTC. Residues: CASSLAAEGGNEQFF. V gene TRBV7-2 combines with J gene TRBJ2-1; possibly TRBD2 for D (7 bases). Germline V gene data show CDR1 as SGHTA and CDR2 as FQGNSA. The CDR3 covers 15 residues. Trimming cost V 0 bases and J 7 bases, with 13 bases left between them.

The table lists this clone with a few counts. The chain joins TRBV3-1 (or the pseudogene TRBV3-2) to TRBJ2-2; D call uncertain. Trimming took off 1 base at V and 6 bases at J, with 12 bases between the two ends. The CDR3 runs 15 residues. Germline assignment: CDR1 LGHDT and CDR2 YNNKEL (reference sequence). The CDR3 sequence: CASSQGPHPAGELFF. CDR3 in DNA: TGTGCCAGCAGCCAAGGCCCCCACCCAGCCGGGGAGCTGTTTTTT.

This chain joins TRBV19 and TRBJ1-5, with 9 bases identical to TRBD1. Germline CDR1 LNHDA, CDR2 SQIVND (reference sequence). CDR3 length: 15 residues. The V segment lost 5 bases and the J segment 4 bases; nucleotides outside the gene matches: 6. CDR3 amino acids: CASSYNRGPNQPQHF. For the CDR3, the DNA is TGTGCCAGTAGTTACAACAGGGGGCCTAATCAGCCCCAGCATTTT.

This chain connects TRBV19 to TRBJ1-2; 10 nucleotides agree with TRBD1. The CDR3 totals 15 residues. Germline V gene data show CDR1 as LNHDA and CDR2 as SQIVND (reference sequence). V dropped 1 base and J dropped 8; count of bases not matched to a gene: 7. The CDR3 DNA reads as TGTGCCAGTAGTATAGTAGGAGACAGGGGGCTCGGCTACACCTTC. Its translation is CASSIVGDRGLGYTF. The full variable domain, its missing parts supplied by reference TRBV19 and TRBJ1-2, is DGGITQSPKYLFRKEGQNVTLSCEQNLNHDAMYWYRQDPGQGLRLIYYSQIVNDFQKGDIAEGYSVSREKKESFPLTVTSAQKNPTAFYLCASSIVGDRGLGYTFGSGTRLTVV.

This clone was seen only once. The rearrangement joins TRBV3-1 (or the pseudogene TRBV3-2) to TRBJ2-2, with a weak D call TRBD1 (6 bases). Germline lookup yields CDR1 LGHDT and CDR2 YNNKEL (reference sequence). Deletions cut 4 bases from V and 6 bases from J, with 15 bases between. CDR3 length equals 15 residues. CDR3 nucleotide sequence: TGTGCCAGCAGCCCCGTCGACAGGTTCGCCGGGGAGCTGTTTTTT. Protein sequence: CASSPVDRFAGELFF.

The sample holds one count of this clone. The rearrangement links TRBV15 to TRBJ1-1, with 8 bases lining up with TRBD1. Germline V gene data show CDR1 as LNHNV and CDR2 as YYDKDF (reference sequence). J lost 10 bases, V lost 1 base, and 5 bases had no gene match. The CDR3 is 13 residues long. The CDR3 here is CATSRAQGAGAFF. CDR3 coding DNA: TGTGCCACCAGCAGAGCGCAGGGGGCAGGAGCTTTCTTT.

This clone was seen only once. This sequence joins TRBV27 and TRBJ2-2, with TRBD2 as a possible D gene (6 bases). The germline V gene encodes CDR1 MNHEY and CDR2 SMNVEV (reference sequence). V shed 7 bases and J shed 6 bases, with 21 bases lying between them. The CDR3 has 16 amino acids. DNA of the CDR3: TGTGCCAGCAAATCGGGGCGGGACCCTCTACCCGGGGAGCTGTTTTTT. Translation: CASKSGRDPLPGELFF.

This clone was seen a single time. The chain recombines TRBV18 with TRBJ2-2; perhaps TRBD2 as D (5 bases). The CDR3 extends over 13 amino acids. V was pared by 2 bases and J by 6 bases, with 7 bases between. Germline V CDR1 and CDR2: KGHSH, LQKENI. The CDR3 DNA reads as TGTGCCAGCTCACCAGAGGGCGCCGGGGAGCTGTTTTTT. This codes for CASSPEGAGELFF.

The V call is TRBV19, the J call TRBJ1-5; TRBD1 aligns across 7 bases. The CDR3 sequence is 15 residues long. The junction had 10 bases not matched to a gene; V was cut back by 5 bases and J by 6 bases. Germline values: CDR1 LNHDA, CDR2 SQIVND (reference sequence). CDR3 residues: CASSLGQLDSQPQHF. For the CDR3, the DNA is TGTGCCAGTAGTTTGGGACAGCTAGATAGTCAGCCCCAGCATTTT.

The chain carries TRBV6-2 or TRBV6-3 and TRBJ1-4; D uncertain. Germline V gene data show CDR1 as MNHEY and CDR2 as SVGEGT. V was pared by 5 bases and J by 3 bases, with 13 bases between. The CDR3 runs 15 residues. The CDR3 bases are TGTGCCAGCAGTGCTTCGGATGGAGCTAATGAAAAACTGTTTTTT. Its translation is CASSASDGANEKLFF.

The chain has TRBV2 and TRBJ1-2; D is perhaps TRBD1 (5 bases). Looked up from germline, CDR1 is SNHLY and CDR2 is FYNNEI. Trimming took 6 bases from V and 2 from J, leaving 10 bases between them. The CDR3 has 13 residues. The CDR3 coding sequence is TGTGCCAGCAGGGTTGACAGAAACTATGGCTACACCTTC. It specifies CASRVDRNYGYTF.

The CDR3: CAISESIETSGLNNEQFF. CDR3 DNA sequence: TGTGCCATCAGTGAGTCGATTGAGACTAGCGGGCTGAACAATGAGCAGTTCTTC. The chain links TRBV10-3 to TRBJ2-1, with 10 bases lining up with TRBD2. This CDR3 comprises 18 residues. V trimming: 0 bases; J trimming: 5 bases; junction bases outside the gene matches: 10. Germline V gives CDR1 ENHRY, CDR2 SYGVKD.

The V gene is TRBV11-3, the J gene TRBJ2-3; D remains unclear. V lost 0 bases and J 0 bases, leaving 7 bases between the germline ends. The germline V gene encodes CDR1 SGHNT and CDR2 YENEEA. CDR3 size: 15 residues. The CDR3 spells CASSLEGSSTDTQYF. CDR3 coding DNA: TGTGCCAGCAGCTTAGAGGGCAGTAGCACAGATACGCAGTATTTT.

This sequence joins TRBV9 and TRBJ1-6; a possible D gene is TRBD1 (5 bases). From germline, CDR1 is SGDLS and CDR2 YYNGEE. Between the trimmed V and J ends, which lost 0 bases and 7 bases, there was a span of 14 bases. The CDR3 contains 16 residues. The CDR3 reads CASSVAPDSTNSPLHF. CDR3 nucleotide sequence: TGTGCCAGCAGCGTAGCTCCAGACAGCACCAATTCACCCCTCCACTTT.

The chain has TRBV6-1 and TRBJ2-7, with 9 bases identical to TRBD1. The J segment lost 6 bases and the V segment lost 3 bases, leaving 9 bases of the junction unmatched. CDR3 length: 15 amino acids. Germline V gene data show CDR1 as MNHNS and CDR2 as SASEGT. This chain's CDR3 is CASSDGQGFLGEQYV. The CDR3, as DNA: TGTGCCAGCAGTGACGGACAGGGGTTTTTAGGCGAGCAGTACGTC.

The chain carries TRBV5-4 and TRBJ2-1, with 11 bases aligning to TRBD2. CDR1 and CDR2 (germline): SGHNT, YYREEE (reference sequence). There are 16 residues in the CDR3. After removal of 5 bases from V and 4 bases from J, the junction contained 8 bases not matched to a gene. For the CDR3, the DNA is TGTGCCAGCAGGACCACTAGCGGGAGTCTTTACAATGAGCAGTTCTTC. This translates into CASRTTSGSLYNEQFF.

This chain joins TRBV29-1 and TRBJ1-2; TRBD1 matches 12 bases. Germline CDR1 and CDR2: SQVTM and ANQGSEA. The V gene end was trimmed by 3 bases and the J gene end by 6 bases; junction bases not matched to a gene: 8. This CDR3 region has 15 residues. The CDR3 here is CSVEGQGATLHGYTF. The CDR3 bases are TGCAGCGTTGAGGGACAGGGGGCCACTCTTCATGGCTACACCTTC.